The rows below give T cell receptor beta chains drawn from one sample of a study of shared clonotypes between healthy human individuals. The data were produced by immunoSEQ multiplex PCR, yet TCRdb's version contains in-frame clones alone and is incomplete. Counted here are nearly 1,000,000 clones, less than 85% occurring once; the ten biggest clones make up approximately 1.5%. The sample taken for sequencing was memory CD4+ T cells sorted from blood. The receptors here all came from a man between 18 and 35 years old in good health. Each CDR3 is given with its conserved first and last residue. The D gene is left open where the match is weak. Clone size is given for some rows only: seen once, a few or many times, or a class if the clone is expanded.

len: 15; abundance: NA; v_gene: TRBV5-4; d_gene: NA; j_gene: TRBJ2-5; CDR3aa: CASSLATSLQETQYF; CDR3nt: TGTGCCAGCAGCTTGGCTACCTCACTCCAAGAGACCCAGTACTTC
len: 13; abundance: NA; v_gene: TRBV11-3; d_gene: NA; j_gene: TRBJ2-1; CDR3aa: CASSLDLEKEQFF; CDR3nt: TGTGCCAGCAGCTTAGATTTGGAGAAAGAGCAGTTCTTC
len: 13; abundance: once; v_gene: TRBV6-5; d_gene: TRBD1; j_gene: TRBJ2-7; CDR3aa: CASRQGQRYEQYF; CDR3nt: TGTGCCAGCAGGCAGGGACAGAGGTACGAGCAGTACTTC
len: 16; abundance: NA; v_gene: TRBV29-1; d_gene: TRBD1; j_gene: TRBJ1-2; CDR3aa: CSVGGTGEFENYGYTF; CDR3nt: TGCAGCGTTGGGGGGACAGGGGAGTTCGAAAACTATGGCTACACCTTC
len: 13; abundance: many; v_gene: TRBV2; d_gene: NA; j_gene: TRBJ2-7; CDR3aa: CASSELGLGEQYF; CDR3nt: TGTGCCAGCAGTGAACTGGGGTTGGGAGAGCAGTACTTC
len: 16; abundance: NA; v_gene: TRBV5-1; d_gene: TRBD1; j_gene: TRBJ2-7; CDR3aa: CASSLAVGQGAYEQYF; CDR3nt: TGCGCCAGCAGCTTGGCCGTGGGACAGGGGGCCTACGAGCAGTACTTC
len: 13; abundance: NA; v_gene: TRBV6-5; d_gene: NA; j_gene: TRBJ1-4; CDR3aa: CASRPPGKEKLFF; CDR3nt: TGTGCCAGCAGACCCCCGGGGAAAGAAAAACTGTTTTTT
len: 13; abundance: NA; v_gene: TRBV5-1; d_gene: NA; j_gene: TRBJ2-2; CDR3aa: CASSLRNTGELFF; CDR3nt: TGCGCCAGCAGCTTGCGGAACACCGGGGAGCTGTTTTTT
len: 15; abundance: NA; v_gene: TRBV27; d_gene: NA; j_gene: TRBJ2-7; CDR3aa: CASSLQRSFSYEQYF; CDR3nt: TGTGCCAGCAGTTTACAGCGGTCGTTCTCCTACGAGCAGTACTTC
len: 14; abundance: NA; v_gene: TRBV6-5; d_gene: NA; j_gene: TRBJ2-2; CDR3aa: CASSLQTNTGELFF; CDR3nt: TGTGCCAGCAGTTTACAGACGAACACCGGGGAGCTGTTTTTT
len: 15; abundance: NA; v_gene: TRBV6-6; d_gene: NA; j_gene: TRBJ2-5; CDR3aa: CASSYSRGSGETQYF; CDR3nt: TGTGCCAGCAGTTACTCCAGGGGCTCGGGGGAGACCCAGTACTTC
len: 14; abundance: NA; v_gene: TRBV14; d_gene: NA; j_gene: TRBJ2-7; CDR3aa: CASSRNMRLDEQYF; CDR3nt: TGTGCCAGCAGCCGCAACATGAGACTCGATGAGCAGTACTTC
len: 18; abundance: NA; v_gene: TRBV19; d_gene: TRBD1; j_gene: TRBJ1-5; CDR3aa: CASSILSGTGGPNQPQHF; CDR3nt: TGTGCCAGTAGTATTCTAAGCGGGACAGGGGGCCCCAATCAGCCCCAGCATTTT
len: 15; abundance: NA; v_gene: TRBV11-2; d_gene: NA; j_gene: TRBJ1-6; CDR3aa: CASSPDRLYNSPLHF; CDR3nt: TGTGCCAGCAGCCCGGACAGATTATATAATTCACCCCTCCACTTT
len: 14; abundance: NA; v_gene: TRBV5-6; d_gene: NA; j_gene: TRBJ1-1; CDR3aa: CASSLKEVRAEAFF; CDR3nt: TGTGCCAGCAGCTTGAAGGAGGTCAGGGCTGAAGCTTTCTTT
len: 13; abundance: NA; v_gene: TRBV14; d_gene: NA; j_gene: TRBJ1-2; CDR3aa: CASSQGPYYGYTF; CDR3nt: TGTGCCAGCAGCCAAGGACCCTACTATGGCTACACCTTC
len: 15; abundance: NA; v_gene: TRBV30; d_gene: TRBD1; j_gene: TRBJ1-2; CDR3aa: CAWSTGTGGLYGYTF; CDR3nt: TGTGCCTGGAGTACCGGGACAGGGGGGCTCTATGGCTACACCTTC
len: 11; abundance: NA; v_gene: TRBV30; d_gene: NA; j_gene: TRBJ2-5; CDR3aa: CAWAYGETQYF; CDR3nt: TGTGCCTGGGCCTACGGGGAGACCCAGTACTTC
len: 16; abundance: NA; v_gene: TRBV6-4; d_gene: NA; j_gene: TRBJ1-5; CDR3aa: CASSDGGHLSNQPQHF; CDR3nt: TGTGCCAGCAGTGACGGGGGACACTTAAGCAATCAGCCCCAGCATTTT
len: 14; abundance: NA; v_gene: TRBV10-3; d_gene: NA; j_gene: TRBJ2-2; CDR3aa: CAISESKETGELFF; CDR3nt: TGTGCCATCAGTGAGTCGAAGGAAACCGGGGAGCTGTTTTTT
len: 14; abundance: NA; v_gene: TRBV4-1; d_gene: NA; j_gene: TRBJ2-3; CDR3aa: CASSQVEGQNTQYF; CDR3nt: TGCGCCAGCAGCCAAGTTGAGGGACAAAATACGCAGTATTTT
len: 14; abundance: NA; v_gene: TRBV5-1; d_gene: NA; j_gene: TRBJ1-3; CDR3aa: CASSLGNTGNTIYF; CDR3nt: TGCGCCAGCAGCTTGGGAAACACTGGAAACACCATATATTTT
len: 16; abundance: NA; v_gene: TRBV5-1; d_gene: TRBD1; j_gene: TRBJ1-4; CDR3aa: CASSLVGQTTNEKLFF; CDR3nt: TGCGCCAGCAGCTTGGTGGGACAGACAACTAATGAAAAACTGTTTTTT
len: 15; abundance: once; v_gene: TRBV7-8; d_gene: NA; j_gene: TRBJ2-4; CDR3aa: CASSLDRTEGNIQYF; CDR3nt: TGTGCCAGCAGCTTAGATAGGACCGAAGGAAACATTCAGTACTTC
len: 16; abundance: NA; v_gene: TRBV11-2; d_gene: NA; j_gene: TRBJ2-1; CDR3aa: CASSLDQGPGGSEQFF; CDR3nt: TGTGCCAGCAGCTTAGATCAGGGCCCCGGAGGGTCAGAGCAGTTCTTC
len: 17; abundance: few; v_gene: TRBV7-2; d_gene: NA; j_gene: TRBJ1-3; CDR3aa: CASSLGGGQVPGNTIYF; CDR3nt: TGTGCCAGCAGCTTAGGGGGCGGGCAGGTCCCTGGAAACACCATATATTTT
len: 16; abundance: NA; v_gene: TRBV7-8; d_gene: TRBD2; j_gene: TRBJ2-7; CDR3aa: CASSPGRIAGGREQYF; CDR3nt: TGTGCCAGCAGCCCCGGAAGGATAGCGGGAGGGAGGGAGCAGTACTTC
len: 13; abundance: NA; v_gene: TRBV30; d_gene: NA; j_gene: TRBJ1-2; CDR3aa: CAWSVAGISGYTF; CDR3nt: TGTGCCTGGAGTGTAGCCGGGATCAGCGGCTACACCTTC
len: 16; abundance: NA; v_gene: TRBV28; d_gene: NA; j_gene: TRBJ1-2; CDR3aa: CASSPTFSGRDYGYTF; CDR3nt: TGTGCCAGCAGTCCAACCTTCTCGGGCAGGGACTATGGCTACACCTTC
len: 12; abundance: NA; v_gene: TRBV30; d_gene: TRBD2; j_gene: TRBJ2-5; CDR3aa: CAWGTSRETQYF; CDR3nt: TGTGCCTGGGGGACTAGTAGGGAGACCCAGTACTTC
len: 14; abundance: NA; v_gene: TRBV10-1; d_gene: NA; j_gene: TRBJ2-1; CDR3aa: CASSEAGPVARQFF; CDR3nt: TGCGCCAGCAGTGAGGCCGGACCCGTTGCACGGCAGTTCTTC
len: 14; abundance: NA; v_gene: TRBV2; d_gene: NA; j_gene: TRBJ2-3; CDR3aa: CASSDSGHTDTQYF; CDR3nt: TGTGCCAGCAGTGATTCCGGGCACACAGATACGCAGTATTTT
len: 18; abundance: NA; v_gene: TRBV29-1; d_gene: TRBD2; j_gene: TRBJ2-1; CDR3aa: CSVAGLAGQPSSYNEQFF; CDR3nt: TGCAGCGTTGCTGGTCTAGCGGGACAGCCGAGCTCCTACAATGAGCAGTTCTTC
len: 12; abundance: NA; v_gene: TRBV30; d_gene: TRBD1; j_gene: TRBJ2-5; CDR3aa: CAWSRGQETQYF; CDR3nt: TGTGCCTGGAGCAGGGGGCAAGAGACCCAGTACTTC
len: 12; abundance: NA; v_gene: TRBV12-1; d_gene: NA; j_gene: TRBJ2-4; CDR3aa: CASRQRLNIQYF; CDR3nt: TGTGCCAGCAGGCAACGGCTTAACATTCAGTACTTC
len: 15; abundance: few; v_gene: TRBV14; d_gene: NA; j_gene: TRBJ1-6; CDR3aa: CASSQDRGFGSPLHF; CDR3nt: TGTGCCAGCAGCCAAGATCGGGGATTTGGATCACCCCTCCACTTT